One sample yielded the 26 T cell receptor beta chains listed below, sequenced in a study of regulatory T cells in long-lasting Graves disease. Library construction for TCR beta used iRepertoire HTBI primers and Arm-PCR of CDR3 regions. TCRdb ran MiXCR on the multiplex PCR reads and lists one entry per CDR3 protein. This table has almost 450,000 distinct CDR3 sequences, around 17% appearing once. Time point given: newly diagnosed GD, antithyroid drugs for less than 3 months. PBMC RNA served as the TCR library source. These same data were also listed under a study on T cells in Graves' hyperthyroidism and ophthalmopathy.

The sample here was peripheral blood mononuclear cells (PBMCs), taken at new diagnosis, from a patient treated with antithyroid drugs. The receptor source for this set is a woman aged 30 to 39 with Graves disease.

The rearrangement joins TRBV6-1 to TRBJ2-1; TRBD2 matches at 11 bases. With 9 bases clipped from V and 5 bases from J, the junction kept 6 bases outside the gene matches. The CDR3 has 14 amino acids. Germline CDR1 MNHNS, CDR2 SASEGT. For the CDR3, the DNA is TGTGCCAGTGAGGTAGCGGGAGGGCACAATGAGCAGTTCTTC. This codes for CASEVAGGHNEQFF.

There are many counts of this clonotype. The gene calls are TRBV27 and TRBJ2-1; weak D call: TRBD2 (5 bases). The CDR3 covers 13 residues. From germline, CDR1 is MNHEY and CDR2 SMNVEV (reference sequence). The germline V and J ends were trimmed by 5 bases and 8 bases, with 13 bases remaining between them. The CDR3 DNA follows: TGTGCCAGCAGTCATCGGGGTGGCTATGAGCAGTTCTTC. It specifies CASSHRGGYEQFF.

This clonotype was counted ten times or more. At one end the junction does not follow the germline gene, possibly because of a read error. DNA of the CDR3: TGCGCCAGCAACTTGGGGACGGGACAGGATGATCAGCCCCAGCATTTT. Its translation: CASNLGTGQDDQPQHF. The chain recombines TRBV5-1 with TRBJ1-5; 8 nucleotides agree with TRBD1. CDR3 length equals 16 residues. Germline assignment: CDR1 SGHRS and CDR2 YFSETQ.

This clonotype has a count of ten or more. The DNA of the CDR3 is TGTGCCAGCAGTCCGACGACAGGGAAATCCTACAATGAGCAGTTCTTC. It translates to CASSPTTGKSYNEQFF. The chain uses TRBV28 and TRBJ2-1, with 7 bases lining up with TRBD1. V trimming: 5 bases; J trimming: 1 base; junction bases outside the gene matches: 8. Germline V lookup: CDR1 MDHEN, CDR2 SYDVKM. The CDR3 contains 16 residues. The whole variable domain, remainder taken from reference TRBV28 and TRBJ2-1, is DVKVTQSSRYLVKRTGEKVFLECVQDMDHENMFWYRQDPGLGLRLIYFSYDVKMKEKGDIPEGYSVSREKKERFSLILESASTNQTSMYLCASSPTTGKSYNEQFFGPGTRLTVL.

There are a few counts of this clonotype. This may be a read error: a much more frequent sequence differs by one nucleotide. V gene TRBV20-1 combines with J gene TRBJ1-2; D might be TRBD1 (5 bases). Germline V gene lookup returns CDR1 DFQATT and CDR2 SNEGSKA (reference sequence). The length of the CDR3 is 14 residues. The DNA of the CDR3 is TGCAGTGCTAGAGAGGCCAGGGTTGGATATGGCTACGCCTTC. As protein: CSAREARVGYGYAF.

This clonotype was seen more than once but under ten times. The chain couples TRBV5-1 to TRBJ1-1; perhaps TRBD1 as D (6 bases). Between the trimmed V and J ends, which lost 4 bases and 5 bases, there was a span of 9 bases. Germline loops: CDR1 SGHRS, CDR2 YFSETQ. The CDR3 is 12 residues long. As DNA, the CDR3 is TGCGCCAGCAGCATACAGGGAACTGAAGCTTTCTTT. Protein: CASSIQGTEAFF.

This clonotype appeared a few times. The chain combines TRBV20-1 with TRBJ2-7; D call uncertain. This CDR3 comprises 17 residues. With 0 bases removed from V and 2 bases from J, the gap between germline ends came to 20 bases. Looked up from germline, CDR1 is DFQATT and CDR2 is SNEGSKA (reference sequence). The CDR3 DNA reads TGCAGTGCTAGAGAACTCATAGCTGATTACACGGCCTACGAGCAGTACTTC. Translation: CSARELIADYTAYEQYF.

Ten or more counts support this clonotype. The chain uses TRBV7-9 and TRBJ2-7; D gene unclear. The germline V gene encodes CDR1 SEHNR and CDR2 FQNEAQ (reference sequence). The CDR3 sequence is 12 residues long. Trimming removed 1 base from V and 6 bases from J, with 7 bases in between. In DNA form, the CDR3 reads TGTGCCAGCAGCTTAGTTGAACCCGAGCAGTACTTC. It is translated as CASSLVEPEQYF.

This clonotype was counted ten times or more. The chain carries TRBV29-1 and TRBJ2-3; 7 positions match TRBD2. The V and J ends lost 5 bases and 5 bases, in that order; junction bases with no gene match: 13. This CDR3 contains 15 residues. Germline CDR1 and CDR2: SQVTM and ANQGSEA. The CDR3 here is CSVPLGGRIGDTQYF. The CDR3 bases are TGCAGCGTTCCCCTGGGCGGGAGAATAGGAGATACGCAGTATTTT.

This clonotype was seen many times. The DNA of the CDR3 is TGTGCCAGCTCACCACCGAGTCTCTTCTACGAGCAGTACTTC. Translated: CASSPPSLFYEQYF. The chain uses TRBV18 and TRBJ2-7; D call uncertain. V lost 0 bases to trimming and J lost 3 bases, with 9 bases between them. The CDR3 has 14 residues. Germline CDR1 reads KGHSH; CDR2 reads LQKENI.

This clonotype has ten or more counts. The chain combines TRBV7-9 with TRBJ1-1; D may be TRBD1 (5 bases). The germline V gene has CDR1 SEHNR and CDR2 FQNEAQ (reference sequence). CDR3 length: 12 amino acids. V dropped 4 bases and J dropped 5 bases, with 8 bases sitting between them. The CDR3 sequence is CASSSRVTEAFF. The CDR3 bases are TGTGCCAGCAGCTCCAGGGTTACTGAAGCTTTCTTT.

J is TRBJ2-1 and V is TRBV3-1; 12 bases map to TRBD2. CDR1 is LGHDT, CDR2 YNNKEL, per germline (reference sequence). CDR3 length: 15 amino acids. Trimming removed 4 bases from V and 7 bases from J; junction bases left unmatched: 5. This CDR3 is CASSRETSGSNEQFF. The CDR3 DNA is TGTGCCAGCAGCCGCGAGACTAGCGGGAGTAATGAGCAGTTCTTC.

This clonotype was counted at least ten times. Sequence at one end of the junction differs from germline and may be a read error. The chain recombines TRBV11-2 with TRBJ2-7; D perhaps matches TRBD2 (5 bases). Germline V gene data show CDR1 as SGHAT and CDR2 as FQNNGV. The CDR3 has 14 residues. As DNA, the CDR3 is TGTGCCAGCACCTTAGCCCGAGGGTCCTACGAGCAGTACTTC. Translating it yields CASTLARGSYEQYF.

This clonotype was picked up a small number of times. The chain couples TRBV5-5 to TRBJ1-6; 8 nucleotides line up with TRBD1. The V segment lost 2 bases and the J segment 3 bases; nucleotides outside the gene matches: 7. CDR1 SGHKS and CDR2 YYEKEE come from the germline V gene (reference sequence). The CDR3 sequence is 17 residues long. The CDR3 region is CASSLTGQEIYNSPLHF. CDR3 nucleotides: TGTGCCAGCAGCTTAACGGGACAGGAAATCTATAATTCACCCCTCCACTTT. Looking up the rest from reference TRBV5-5 and TRBJ1-6 gives the full variable domain: DAGVTQSPTHLIKTRGQQVTLRCSPISGHKSVSWYQQVLGQGPQFIFQYYEKEERGRGNFPDRFSARQFPNYSSELNVNALLLGDSALYLCASSLTGQEIYNSPLHFGNGTRLTVT.

This clonotype was seen many times. V is TRBV28 and J is TRBJ1-1; D is unclear. The CDR3 covers 11 residues. The V and J ends lost 8 bases and 7 bases respectively, with 11 bases between them. CDR1 is MDHEN, CDR2 SYDVKM, per germline. The CDR3 region has the DNA TGTGCCAGCTGGTACGTGGGTGAAGCTTTCTTT. Translation: CASWYVGEAFF.

The V call is TRBV7-2, the J call TRBJ2-7; TRBD2 matches 14 bases. After removal of 4 bases from V and 4 bases from J, the junction contained 18 bases not matched to a gene. The CDR3 sequence is 20 residues long. Per the germline V gene, CDR1 is SGHTA and CDR2 is FQGNSA. The DNA for the CDR3 is TGTGCCAGCAGCTCCTCCGGCTGGACTAGCGGGAGGCTTGGGGGGTACGAGCAGTACTTC. It translates to CASSSSGWTSGRLGGYEQYF.

Only a few counts were recorded for this clonotype. CDR3 sequence reads: CASSQGGGRNYGYTF. The CDR3 nucleotides are TGTGCCAGCAGCCAAGGAGGCGGGCGGAACTATGGCTACACCTTC. The chain couples TRBV3-1 to TRBJ1-2; the D is unclear. Germline CDR1 is LGHDT and CDR2 is YNNKEL (reference sequence). The ends were cut back, 1 base at V and 2 bases at J, with 11 bases in the middle. The CDR3 is made up of 15 amino acids.

Ten or more counts support this clonotype. This chain links TRBV18 with TRBJ2-1; no clear D gene. Germline values: CDR1 KGHSH, CDR2 LQKENI. The CDR3 sequence is 15 residues long. Trimming left V 2 bases short and J 0 bases short, with 8 bases between. CDR3 loop: CASSPGRLSYNEQFF. As DNA, the CDR3 is TGTGCCAGCTCACCAGGGCGTCTCTCCTACAATGAGCAGTTCTTC.

This clonotype was observed many times. The chain is built from TRBV29-1 and TRBJ2-3; 8 nucleotides line up with TRBD1. The CDR3 totals 14 residues. V was clipped by 4 bases and J by 1 base; unmatched bases: 4. Germline values: CDR1 SQVTM, CDR2 ANQGSEA. The CDR3 DNA reads TGCAGCGTTGGGGGGACAGGCCGCACAGATACGCAGTATTTT. Amino acids: CSVGGTGRTDTQYF.

This clonotype showed up many times. The chain links TRBV13 to TRBJ1-2; 12 nucleotides agree with TRBD1. Germline V gives CDR1 PRHDT, CDR2 FYEKMQ (reference sequence). CDR3 size: 19 residues. The J segment lost 2 bases and the V segment lost 1 base, leaving 11 bases of the junction unmatched. CDR3 DNA: TGTGCCAGCAGCTTAGCGGGACAGGGGGCGAAGTCGGACAACTATGGCTACACCTTC. Encoded protein: CASSLAGQGAKSDNYGYTF.

The DNA of the CDR3 is TGTGCCAGCAGCCAAGCTATACCCAGGGGGAACGAGCAGTACTTC. As protein: CASSQAIPRGNEQYF. The chain carries TRBV14 and TRBJ2-7; 7 positions agree with TRBD1. V lost 1 base and J lost 5; bases outside the gene matches: 8. CDR1 is SGHDN and CDR2 is FVKESK in the germline V gene. The CDR3 sequence is 15 residues long.

This rearrangement joins TRBV5-1 to TRBJ1-1; 9 bases line up with TRBD1. The CDR3 is 14 amino acids. The ends lost 6 bases at V and 1 base at J; junction bases unmatched: 4. CDR1 SGHRS and CDR2 YFSETQ come from the germline V gene. This CDR3 reads CASKPGQGNTEAFF. In nucleotides, the CDR3 is TGCGCCAGCAAACCGGGACAGGGGAACACTGAAGCTTTCTTT. The full variable domain, rest sourced from reference TRBV5-1 and TRBJ1-1, is KAGVTQTPRYLIKTRGQQVTLSCSPISGHRSVSWYQQTPGQGLQFLFEYFSETQRNKGNFPGRFSGRQFSNSRSEMNVSTLELGDSALYLCASKPGQGNTEAFFGQGTRLTVV.

This clonotype was seen more than once but under ten times. The gene calls are TRBV7-8 and TRBJ1-1, with 8 bases identical to TRBD1. Germline CDR1 reads SGHVS; CDR2 reads FQNEAQ. CDR3 length: 14 residues. Trimming at V came to 5 bases and at J to 4 bases, leaving 6 bases not matched to a gene. CDR3 in amino acids: CASSLDRESTEAFF. CDR3 sequence (DNA): TGTGCCAGCAGCCTGGACAGGGAGAGCACTGAAGCTTTCTTT.

This clonotype was observed many times. The genes are TRBV11-2 and TRBJ2-7; maybe TRBD1 (5 bases). CDR1 and CDR2 from the germline V gene are SGHAT and FQNNGV. CDR3 length: 16 amino acids. The V gene lost 5 bases and the J gene lost 0 bases, with 17 bases spanning the gap. This CDR3 is CASSGAPDTPSYEQYF. The CDR3 region has the DNA TGTGCCAGCAGCGGAGCACCGGACACTCCCTCCTACGAGCAGTACTTC.

This clonotype occurred a few times. This chain uses TRBV20-1 with TRBJ1-2; D ambiguous. Germline CDR1 DFQATT, CDR2 SNEGSKA (reference sequence). Trimming took off 2 bases at V and 1 base at J, with 14 bases between the two ends. CDR3 size: 15 residues. The CDR3 nucleotides are TGCAGTGCTAGATTTGCAAGGACGATTAACTATGGCTACACCTTC. It yields the protein CSARFARTINYGYTF.

There are many counts of this clonotype. The gene calls are TRBV5-5 and TRBJ2-1; 9 bases are shared with TRBD2. This CDR3 region has 15 residues. V was pared by 4 bases and J by 5 bases, with 7 bases of the junction left unmatched. Germline values: CDR1 SGHKS, CDR2 YYEKEE (reference sequence). DNA of the CDR3: TGTGCCAGCAGCCTCGGGACTAGCAGAGACAATGAGCAGTTCTTC. Protein sequence: CASSLGTSRDNEQFF.